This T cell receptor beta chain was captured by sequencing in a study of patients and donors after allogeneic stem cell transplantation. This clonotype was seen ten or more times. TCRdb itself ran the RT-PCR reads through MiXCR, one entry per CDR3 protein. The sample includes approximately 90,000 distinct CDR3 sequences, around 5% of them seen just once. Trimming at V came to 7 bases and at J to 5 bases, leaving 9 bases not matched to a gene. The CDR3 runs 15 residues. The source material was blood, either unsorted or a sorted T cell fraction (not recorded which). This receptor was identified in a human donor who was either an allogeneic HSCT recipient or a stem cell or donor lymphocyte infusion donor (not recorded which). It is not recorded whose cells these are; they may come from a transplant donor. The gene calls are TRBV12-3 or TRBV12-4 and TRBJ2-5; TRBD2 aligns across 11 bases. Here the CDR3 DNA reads TGTGCCAGCACCATGACTAGCGGGAAAGGGGAGACCCAGTACTTC. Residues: CASTMTSGKGETQYF.